One and the same sample provided the 25 T cell receptor beta chains below, sequenced in a study of CD8+ T cells in alopecia areata. RNA, once extracted, was reverse transcribed into cDNA for use as the sequencing template. The method was immunoSEQ multiplex PCR; TCRdb's version includes in-frame clones alone and lacks a portion of them. The sample gives about 82,000 clones, roughly 47% of which show up once; 5.7% is in the top ten. Sequenced input: NKG2D-high CD8+ T cells sorted from blood. These receptors were taken from a human donor with alopecia areata.

This clone was detected only a few times. This chain joins TRBV12-5 and TRBJ2-7; weak D call: TRBD1 (5 bases). The V gene's germline CDR1 is LGHNT and CDR2 FRNRAP. Trimming cost V 5 bases and J 5 bases, with 7 bases left between them. This CDR3 comprises 11 residues. The CDR3 here is CASGLRDEQYF. The CDR3 region has the DNA TGTGCTAGTGGTCTCAGGGACGAGCAGTACTTC. Drawing the rest from reference TRBV12-5 and TRBJ2-7, the complete variable domain is DARVTQTPRHKVTEMGQEVTMRCQPILGHNTVFWYRQTMMQGLELLAYFRNRAPLDDSGMPKDRFSAEMPDATLATLKIQPSEPRDSAVYFCASGLRDEQYFGPGTRLTVT.

In its sample, this clone was seen a few times. The chain couples TRBV14 to TRBJ2-1; 7 bases line up with TRBD2. The V and J ends lost 4 bases and 2 bases, in that order; junction bases with no gene match: 11. This CDR3 region has 17 residues. From germline, CDR1 is SGHDN and CDR2 FVKESK. The CDR3 DNA is TGTGCCAGCAGCCCACGGGGAGGACTAGACGCCTACAATGAGCAGTTCTTC. Amino acids: CASSPRGGLDAYNEQFF.

V is TRBV7-9 and J is TRBJ2-7, with TRBD2 matching over 7 bases. From germline, CDR1 is SEHNR and CDR2 FQNEAQ (reference sequence). There are 15 residues in the CDR3. Trimming cost V 4 bases and J 1 base; bases outside gene matches: 7. The CDR3 protein is CASSSAGLSSYEQYF. CDR3 in DNA: TGTGCCAGCAGCTCAGCGGGACTCTCATCCTACGAGCAGTACTTC.

There are a few counts of this clone. The same CDR3 arises from other DNA sequences in this sample as well. This rearrangement joins TRBV29-1 to TRBJ1-1; tentative D call: TRBD1 (5 bases). Trimming took 3 bases from V and 1 from J, leaving 6 bases between them. Germline V gene data show CDR1 as SQVTM and CDR2 as ANQGSEA. The CDR3 length is 12 residues. In DNA, the CDR3 is TGCAGCGTTGATGGGGGGAACACTGAAGCTTTCTTT. This translates into CSVDGGNTEAFF.

The rearrangement joins TRBV4-1 to TRBJ2-5, with D unclear. Germline loops: CDR1 MGHRA, CDR2 YSYEKL. The CDR3 runs 12 residues. Trimming removed 2 bases from V and 1 base from J, with 2 bases in between. The CDR3 DNA reads TGCGCCAGCAGCCAAACCCAAGAGACCCAGTACTTC. Translated, it gives CASSQTQETQYF.

This clone has only a few counts. The chain links TRBV5-4 to TRBJ2-5; D not resolved. The CDR3 runs to 13 residues. CDR1 is SGHNT and CDR2 is YYREEE in the germline V gene (reference sequence). Trimming shortened V by 2 bases and J by 5 bases, and 10 bases separated the two germline ends. CDR3 in amino acids: CASSLSAPETQYF. The CDR3 coding sequence is TGTGCCAGCAGCTTAAGCGCCCCGGAGACCCAGTACTTC.

This clone was detected only a few times. CDR3 coding DNA: TGCAGCGTTGACCTCCTCCGGAATGAGCAGTTCTTC. Residues: CSVDLLRNEQFF. This chain joins TRBV29-1 and TRBJ2-1, with no clear D. The CDR3 runs 12 residues. CDR1 is SQVTM and CDR2 is ANQGSEA in the germline V gene. V lost 3 bases and J lost 7, with 10 bases in between.

This clone was detected once. This chain links TRBV6-4 with TRBJ2-3, with 8 bases matching TRBD2. The V gene's germline CDR1 is MRHNA and CDR2 SNTAGT. After removal of 0 bases from V and 0 bases from J, the junction contained 2 bases not matched to a gene. The CDR3 length is 16 residues. The CDR3: CASSDSAGGSTDTQYF. The CDR3 DNA reads TGTGCCAGCAGTGACTCGGCGGGAGGTAGCACAGATACGCAGTATTTT.

This sequence joins TRBV27 and TRBJ2-7; the D gene could be TRBD1 or TRBD2 (5 bases each). Looked up from germline, CDR1 is MNHEY and CDR2 is SMNVEV (reference sequence). With 1 base removed from V and 2 bases from J, the gap between germline ends came to 9 bases. This CDR3 is built from 14 residues. CDR3 sequence reads: CASSLYGATYEQYF. The CDR3 DNA reads TGTGCCAGCAGTTTATACGGGGCTACCTACGAGCAGTACTTC.

This clone was seen a handful of times. The chain uses TRBV29-1 and TRBJ1-1; tentatively, D is TRBD1 (5 bases). The germline V gene has CDR1 SQVTM and CDR2 ANQGSEA. The CDR3 covers 13 residues. V gave up 3 bases and J gave up 0 bases, with 8 bases separating them. CDR3 bases: TGCAGCGTTGAGCGGGGGGTGAACACTGAAGCTTTCTTT. This sequence encodes CSVERGVNTEAFF.

This clone was counted between two and nine times. This chain links TRBV4-1 with TRBJ2-1; possible D gene TRBD2, 5 bases. The germline CDR1 and CDR2 sequences are MGHRA and YSYEKL. V was shortened by 0 bases and J by 8 bases, with 14 bases between the two germline ends. The CDR3 covers 15 residues. In DNA form, the CDR3 reads TGCGCCAGCAGCCAAGATCCTACGGGGTTTGATGAGCAGTTCTTC. It translates to CASSQDPTGFDEQFF.

The V call is TRBV7-9, the J call TRBJ1-2, with 8 bases fitting TRBD1. V was clipped by 2 bases and J by 12 bases; unmatched bases: 20. The CDR3 covers 17 residues. CDR1 SEHNR and CDR2 FQNEAQ come from the germline V gene (reference sequence). CDR3 protein: CASSLWPSPPQQGGNTF. DNA of the CDR3: TGTGCCAGCAGCTTATGGCCGTCCCCCCCACAACAGGGGGGAAACACCTTC.

This clone was seen a handful of times. The V gene is TRBV29-1, the J gene TRBJ1-5; a possible D gene is TRBD1 (5 bases). The V gene's germline CDR1 is SQVTM and CDR2 ANQGSEA. There are 14 residues in the CDR3. Trimming pared 4 bases from V and 0 bases from J, leaving 10 bases between. The CDR3 loop reads CSVGGTDSNQPQHF. In nucleotides, the CDR3 is TGCAGCGTTGGGGGGACGGATAGCAATCAGCCCCAGCATTTT.

The chain uses TRBV19 and TRBJ2-7; D gene ambiguous. Germline-derived CDR1 and CDR2 are LNHDA and SQIVND (reference sequence). V was shortened by 6 bases and J by 6 bases, with 12 bases between the two germline ends. The CDR3 covers 12 residues. The DNA for the CDR3 is TGTGCCAGTAGCCTTTCGGGTGGCGAGCAGTACTTC. Protein sequence: CASSLSGGEQYF.

This chain links TRBV6-5 with TRBJ2-7, with TRBD2 as a possible D gene (6 bases). This CDR3 spans 11 amino acids. The V gene's germline CDR1 is MNHEY and CDR2 SVGAGI. Trimming took off 6 bases at V and 7 bases at J, with 10 bases between the two ends. This chain's CDR3 is CASSLEGEQYF. In DNA form, the CDR3 reads TGTGCCAGCAGCCTGGAGGGGGAGCAGTACTTC.

This clone was observed a few times. The rearrangement uses TRBV29-1 and TRBJ2-7, with 8 nucleotides matching TRBD1. The CDR3 extends over 14 amino acids. The V segment lost 6 bases and the J segment 1 base; nucleotides outside the gene matches: 8. Looked up from germline, CDR1 is SQVTM and CDR2 is ANQGSEA. CDR3 sequence: CSVAGQDVSYEQYF. CDR3 nucleotides: TGCAGCGTCGCGGGACAGGACGTTTCCTACGAGCAGTACTTC.

The chain's CDR3 is CAWSVRWGIRTGELFF. For the CDR3, the DNA is TGTGCCTGGAGTGTACGCTGGGGGATAAGAACCGGGGAGCTGTTTTTT. The rearrangement uses TRBV30 and TRBJ2-2, with D perhaps matching TRBD1 or TRBD2 (5 bases each). CDR1 is GTSNPN and CDR2 is SVGIG in the germline V gene (reference sequence). The CDR3 extends over 16 amino acids. V was trimmed by 0 bases and J by 5 bases, leaving 16 bases between them. The full variable domain, its missing parts supplied by reference TRBV30 and TRBJ2-2, is SQTIHQWPATLVQPVGSPLSLECTVEGTSNPNLYWYRQAAGRGLQLLFYSVGIGQISSEVPQNLSASRPQDRQFILSSKKLLLSDSGFYLCAWSVRWGIRTGELFFGEGSRLTVL.

This clone was seen more than once but under ten times. The gene calls are TRBV29-1 and TRBJ2-7; 7 bases are shared with TRBD1. Germline assignment: CDR1 SQVTM and CDR2 ANQGSEA. Trimming took 5 bases from V and 2 from J; bases not matched to a gene: 6. The CDR3 has 13 residues. The CDR3 nucleotides are TGCAGCGTTATGACAGGGTTGACCTACGAGCAGTACTTC. Translating it yields CSVMTGLTYEQYF.

This chain joins TRBV25-1 and TRBJ2-1; 11 nucleotides line up with TRBD2. After removal of 2 bases from V and 5 bases from J, the junction contained 2 bases not matched to a gene. Germline V CDR1 and CDR2: MGHDK, SYGVNS. This CDR3 is 15 amino acids long. CDR3 protein: CASSEPGLADNEQFF. Written as DNA, the CDR3 is TGTGCCAGCAGTGAACCGGGACTAGCGGACAATGAGCAGTTCTTC.

The V gene is TRBV5-1, the J gene TRBJ2-7; no firm D call. With 2 bases removed from V and 2 bases from J, the gap between germline ends came to 8 bases. CDR3 size: 13 residues. Germline values: CDR1 SGHRS, CDR2 YFSETQ. Here the CDR3 DNA reads TGCGCCAGCAGCTTCAACAGAGCCTACGAGCAGTACTTC. Its protein product is CASSFNRAYEQYF.

The V gene is TRBV28, the J gene TRBJ1-5, with 8 bases aligning to TRBD1. V gave up 6 bases and J gave up 4 bases; unmatched junction bases: 5. The CDR3 extends over 14 amino acids. CDR1 and CDR2 (germline): MDHEN, SYDVKM. The chain's CDR3 is CASSSGTGNQPQHF. CDR3 DNA sequence: TGTGCCAGCAGCTCCGGGACAGGTAATCAGCCCCAGCATTTT. Filled out from reference TRBV28 and TRBJ1-5, the complete variable domain reads DVKVTQSSRYLVKRTGEKVFLECVQDMDHENMFWYRQDPGLGLRLIYFSYDVKMKEKGDIPEGYSVSREKKERFSLILESASTNQTSMYLCASSSGTGNQPQHFGDGTRLSIL.

Here the CDR3 DNA reads TGTGCCAGCAGTCCACTTTGGACAGGGGGCATCGAGCGGGGAAAAGAGACCCAGTACTTC. Its protein is CASSPLWTGGIERGKETQYF. The chain is built from TRBV28 and TRBJ2-5; TRBD1 agrees at 11 bases. CDR3 size: 20 residues. Germline V gives CDR1 MDHEN, CDR2 SYDVKM. V dropped 5 bases and J dropped 3; count of bases not matched to a gene: 20. The full variable domain, with the rest looked up from reference TRBV28 and TRBJ2-5, is DVKVTQSSRYLVKRTGEKVFLECVQDMDHENMFWYRQDPGLGLRLIYFSYDVKMKEKGDIPEGYSVSREKKERFSLILESASTNQTSMYLCASSPLWTGGIERGKETQYFGPGTRLLVL.

This clone has only a few counts. The rearrangement joins TRBV19 to TRBJ1-1; the D is unclear. The CDR3 has 11 amino acids. Germline V lookup: CDR1 LNHDA, CDR2 SQIVND (reference sequence). Trimming cost V 7 bases and J 1 base, with 4 bases left between them. DNA of the CDR3: TGTGCCAGTAACGGGAACACTGAAGCTTTCTTT. This sequence encodes CASNGNTEAFF.

The gene calls are TRBV5-6 and TRBJ2-1; a weak D match, TRBD1 (5 bases). Trimming stripped 4 bases from V and 10 bases from J, with 15 bases between. The CDR3 has 13 residues. The V gene's germline CDR1 is SGHDT and CDR2 YYEEEE. CDR3 amino acids: CASSPAETEEQFF. The CDR3 DNA reads TGTGCCAGCAGCCCCGCTGAGACAGAGGAGCAGTTCTTC.

A few counts support this clone. The chain recombines TRBV29-1 with TRBJ2-1; D is uncertain. Trimming took 0 bases from V and 7 from J, leaving 13 bases between them. This CDR3 spans 14 amino acids. Germline CDR1 reads SQVTM; CDR2 reads ANQGSEA. CDR3 protein: CSVEDVMVQNEQFF. The CDR3 nucleotides read TGCAGCGTTGAAGATGTTATGGTACAGAATGAGCAGTTCTTC.